What follows are 21 T cell receptor beta chains derived from one specimen sequenced in a study of response to subunit inactivated influenza vaccine. TCRdb independently ran MiXCR on the RT-PCR reads; one entry per CDR3 protein. The sample lists approximately 570,000 distinct CDR3 sequences, 6.5% to 8% occurring once. The sequencing used PBMCs from blood, collected 23 months after vaccination. These receptors all stem from a man between 50 and 69 years old who received an inactivated influenza vaccine.

This chain connects TRBV20-1 to TRBJ2-1, with D maybe TRBD2 (5 bases). Germline loops: CDR1 DFQATT, CDR2 SNEGSKA (reference sequence). Trimming took 0 bases from V and 8 from J, leaving 14 bases between them. The CDR3 is 14 amino acids. CDR3 DNA: TGCAGTGCTAGAGATTTGCTAGCTGCCGATGAGCAGTTCTTC. This sequence encodes CSARDLLAADEQFF.

This clonotype appeared a few times. The CDR3 sequence is CASSFQAGRTGELFF. The DNA of the CDR3 is TGTGCCAGCAGCTTCCAAGCGGGAAGGACCGGGGAGCTGTTTTTT. The V call is TRBV7-9, the J call TRBJ2-2; 7 bases match TRBD2. This CDR3 is built from 15 residues. Germline V gene data show CDR1 as SEHNR and CDR2 as FQNEAQ (reference sequence). Germline trimming cut 3 bases from V and 5 bases from J; bases unmatched to any gene: 6.

The sample holds a few counts of this clonotype. This chain connects TRBV9 to TRBJ1-1, with D unresolved. The CDR3 runs 12 residues. The germline gives CDR1 SGDLS, CDR2 YYNGEE. Trimming shortened V by 0 bases and J by 8 bases, and 8 bases separated the two germline ends. The CDR3 nucleotides read TGTGCCAGCAGCGTAGAGACTGGCGAAGCTTTCTTT. Its translation: CASSVETGEAFF.

This clonotype came up many times. The chain uses TRBV6-2 or TRBV6-3 and TRBJ1-5; D unresolved. With 2 bases removed from V and 4 bases from J, the gap between germline ends came to 6 bases. The germline CDR1 and CDR2 sequences are MNHEY and SVGEGT. This CDR3 has 13 residues. CDR3 amino acids: CASSYGGNQPQHF. CDR3 coding DNA: TGTGCCAGCAGTTACGGAGGGAATCAGCCCCAGCATTTT.

This clonotype has ten or more counts. CDR3 coding DNA: TGTGCCAGCAGTTACGCTGGTGAGCAGTACTTC. This translates into CASSYAGEQYF. The chain joins TRBV6-2 or TRBV6-3 to TRBJ2-7, with no clear D. The germline V and J ends were trimmed by 2 bases and 7 bases, with 6 bases remaining between them. CDR1 is MNHEY, CDR2 SVGEGT, per germline. The length of the CDR3 is 11 residues.

This clonotype came up many times. V and J are TRBV5-1 and TRBJ2-1; D is unresolved. CDR3 length: 14 residues. Germline loops: CDR1 SGHRS, CDR2 YFSETQ. V lost 0 bases to trimming and J lost 8 bases, with 12 bases between them. The CDR3 DNA is TGCGCCAGCAGCTTGGGTGATATGGTCGATGAGCAGTTCTTC. The encoded protein is CASSLGDMVDEQFF.

This clonotype was detected ten times or more. The V gene is TRBV20-1, the J gene TRBJ2-3, with D possibly being TRBD2 (7 bases). CDR1 is DFQATT, CDR2 SNEGSKA, per germline (reference sequence). The CDR3 is 14 amino acids. Trimming took off 3 bases at V and 4 bases at J, with 14 bases between the two ends. The CDR3 bases are TGCAGTGCTAGTGTTGGGGGGGGCCCAGATACGCAGTATTTT. This codes for CSASVGGGPDTQYF.

Only a few counts were recorded for this clonotype. This rearrangement joins TRBV6-1 to TRBJ2-3, with D maybe TRBD2 (5 bases). Per the germline V gene, CDR1 is MNHNS and CDR2 is SASEGT. V gave up 5 bases and J gave up 1 base, with 10 bases separating them. CDR3 size: 14 residues. CDR3 sequence reads: CASSRMGGTDTQYF. The CDR3 DNA reads TGTGCCAGCAGTCGAATGGGAGGCACAGATACGCAGTATTTT.

This chain connects TRBV28 to TRBJ2-7, with D unclear. CDR3 length: 11 residues. Germline CDR1 is MDHEN and CDR2 is SYDVKM. Trimming removed 6 bases at V and 3 bases at J, with 6 bases between. CDR3: CASRVNYEQYF. DNA for the CDR3: TGTGCCAGCAGGGTCAACTACGAGCAGTACTTC. The full variable domain, rest sourced from reference TRBV28 and TRBJ2-7, is DVKVTQSSRYLVKRTGEKVFLECVQDMDHENMFWYRQDPGLGLRLIYFSYDVKMKEKGDIPEGYSVSREKKERFSLILESASTNQTSMYLCASRVNYEQYFGPGTRLTVT.

The table lists this clonotype with a few counts. The chain uses TRBV12-3 or TRBV12-4 and TRBJ2-2; D not certain. V lost 7 bases, J lost 6 bases, and 9 bases lay in between. The CDR3 is 12 residues long. The CDR3 reads CASTVVPGELFF. CDR3 coding DNA: TGTGCCAGCACCGTCGTCCCCGGGGAGCTGTTTTTT.

This clonotype was seen a few times. V gene TRBV29-1 combines with J gene TRBJ2-3; possibly TRBD1 for D (6 bases). V dropped 2 bases and J dropped 4 bases, with 13 bases sitting between them. Germline V lookup: CDR1 SQVTM, CDR2 ANQGSEA. CDR3 length: 14 amino acids. The CDR3 loop reads CSVERGYPADTQYF. CDR3 coding DNA: TGCAGCGTTGAAAGGGGGTACCCGGCAGATACGCAGTATTTT.

The chain carries TRBV12-3 or TRBV12-4 and TRBJ2-7; 9 bases agree with TRBD1. CDR3 length: 16 residues. V lost 6 bases and J lost 2; bases outside the gene matches: 11. The CDR3 DNA reads TGTGCCAGCAGGTTGGGGGGACAGGGAGTGGCCTACGAGCAGTACTTC. Protein: CASRLGGQGVAYEQYF.

This clonotype was recorded many times. The J gene is TRBJ2-1, the V gene TRBV28; 9 positions match TRBD2. Looked up from germline, CDR1 is MDHEN and CDR2 is SYDVKM. CDR3 size: 17 residues. V lost 0 bases to trimming and J lost 9 bases; unmatched junction nucleotides: 12. CDR3 sequence (DNA): TGTGCCAGCAGTTTATGCCGCGCGGGAGGGCCTCATTGTGAGCAGTTCTTC. It encodes CASSLCRAGGPHCEQFF.

This clonotype was counted only a few times. The V call is TRBV27, the J call TRBJ2-4, with 8 bases that match TRBD1. Losses at the gene ends were 5 bases for V and 6 bases for J; bases not matched to a gene: 9. CDR1 and CDR2 (germline): MNHEY, SMNVEV (reference sequence). The CDR3 spans 15 residues. CDR3 loop: CASSPMPGGINIQYF. The DNA for the CDR3 is TGTGCCAGCAGTCCGATGCCAGGGGGCATAAACATTCAGTACTTC.

V is TRBV3-1 and J is TRBJ2-1; D is unresolved. Per germline, CDR1 LGHDT and CDR2 YNNKEL (reference sequence). V gave up 5 bases and J gave up 7 bases, with 12 bases separating them. The CDR3 contains 13 residues. CDR3 coding DNA: TGTGCCAGCAGCACATATTCGAGGAATGAGCAGTTCTTC. Its translation: CASSTYSRNEQFF.

This clonotype was recorded a few times. The chain combines TRBV6-2 or TRBV6-3 with TRBJ1-3, with D possibly being TRBD1 (5 bases). The CDR3 covers 13 residues. V dropped 2 bases and J dropped 7 bases, with 9 bases sitting between them. CDR1 is MNHEY and CDR2 is SVGEGT in the germline V gene. CDR3 sequence (DNA): TGTGCCAGCAGTTACGGGACCGCGAACACCATATATTTT. Translation: CASSYGTANTIYF.

This clonotype was seen more than once but under ten times. The genes are TRBV5-1 and TRBJ2-5; perhaps TRBD1 as D (7 bases). Per the germline V gene, CDR1 is SGHRS and CDR2 is YFSETQ. This CDR3 is 15 amino acids long. Trimming removed 3 bases from V and 5 bases from J, with 17 bases in between. In DNA, the CDR3 is TGCGCCAGCAGCTCAAGGACAGGACTAACGGAGACCCAGTACTTC. The encoded protein is CASSSRTGLTETQYF.

The chain joins TRBV4-2 to TRBJ1-1; D possibly corresponds to TRBD1 (5 bases). The CDR3 covers 15 residues. Trimming removed 0 bases at V and 4 bases at J, with 12 bases between. The germline V gene has CDR1 LGHNA and CDR2 YNFKEQ. CDR3 sequence: CASSQEVRDFTEAFF. CDR3 coding DNA: TGTGCCAGCAGCCAAGAGGTCCGGGACTTCACTGAAGCTTTCTTT.

V is TRBV25-1 and J is TRBJ1-2; D gene unclear. The ends were cut back, 1 base at V and 8 bases at J, with 11 bases in the middle. Germline V gives CDR1 MGHDK, CDR2 SYGVNS. The CDR3 length is 13 residues. CDR3 loop: CASSEWGVRGYTF. The DNA of the CDR3 is TGTGCCAGCAGTGAATGGGGTGTGCGCGGCTACACCTTC.

Many counts were recorded for this clonotype. The chain has TRBV20-1 and TRBJ2-5, with unresolved D. Germline CDR1 reads DFQATT; CDR2 reads SNEGSKA (reference sequence). The CDR3 loop spans 12 amino acids. With 6 bases removed from V and 5 bases from J, the gap between germline ends came to 13 bases. The CDR3 nucleotides read TGCAGTGCCGCCCCGGGTTTTGAGACCCAGTACTTC. This sequence encodes CSAAPGFETQYF.

The chain joins TRBV7-3 to TRBJ2-5; TRBD1 is a possible D gene (7 bases). Trimming stripped 1 base from V and 1 base from J, with 13 bases between. Germline values: CDR1 SGHTA, CDR2 FQGTGA. The CDR3 runs 16 residues. This CDR3 reads CASSLNGGQIQETQYF. The CDR3 bases are TGTGCCAGCAGCTTAAACGGGGGACAGATCCAAGAGACCCAGTACTTC.